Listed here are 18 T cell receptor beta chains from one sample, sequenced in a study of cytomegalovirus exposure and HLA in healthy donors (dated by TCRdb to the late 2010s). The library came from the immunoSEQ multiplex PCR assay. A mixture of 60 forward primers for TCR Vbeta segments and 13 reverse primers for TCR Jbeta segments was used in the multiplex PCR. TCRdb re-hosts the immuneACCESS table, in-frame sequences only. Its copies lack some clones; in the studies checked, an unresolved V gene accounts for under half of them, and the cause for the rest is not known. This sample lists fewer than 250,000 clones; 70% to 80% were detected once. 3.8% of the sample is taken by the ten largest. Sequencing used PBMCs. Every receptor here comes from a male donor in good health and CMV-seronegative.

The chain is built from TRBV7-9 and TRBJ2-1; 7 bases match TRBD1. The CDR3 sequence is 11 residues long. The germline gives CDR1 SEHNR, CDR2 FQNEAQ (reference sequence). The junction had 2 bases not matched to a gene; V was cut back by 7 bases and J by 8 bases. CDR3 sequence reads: CASTQGDEQFF. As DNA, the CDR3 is TGTGCCAGCACCCAGGGGGATGAGCAGTTCTTC. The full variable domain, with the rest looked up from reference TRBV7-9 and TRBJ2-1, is DTGVSQNPRHKITKRGQNVTFRCDPISEHNRLYWYRQTLGQGPEFLTYFQNEAQLEKSRLLSDRFSAERPKGSFSTLEIQRTEQGDSAMYLCASTQGDEQFFGPGTRLTVL.

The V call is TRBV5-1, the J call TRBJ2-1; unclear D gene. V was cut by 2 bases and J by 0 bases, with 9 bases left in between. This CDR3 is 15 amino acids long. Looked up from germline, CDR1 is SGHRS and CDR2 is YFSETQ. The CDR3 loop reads CASSLGESSYNEQFF. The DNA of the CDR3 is TGCGCCAGCAGCTTAGGAGAGAGCTCCTACAATGAGCAGTTCTTC.

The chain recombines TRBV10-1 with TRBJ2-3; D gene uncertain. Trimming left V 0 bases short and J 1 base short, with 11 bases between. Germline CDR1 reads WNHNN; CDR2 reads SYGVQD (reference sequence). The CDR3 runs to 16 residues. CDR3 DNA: TGCGCCAGCAGTGAGTCGCGACACCTCGGCACAGATACGCAGTATTTT. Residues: CASSESRHLGTDTQYF.

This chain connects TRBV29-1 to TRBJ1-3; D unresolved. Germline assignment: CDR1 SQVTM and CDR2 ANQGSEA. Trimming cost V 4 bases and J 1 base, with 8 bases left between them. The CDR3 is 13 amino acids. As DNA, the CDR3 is TGCAGCGTTGCCCCGGGGTCTGGAAACACCATATATTTT. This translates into CSVAPGSGNTIYF.

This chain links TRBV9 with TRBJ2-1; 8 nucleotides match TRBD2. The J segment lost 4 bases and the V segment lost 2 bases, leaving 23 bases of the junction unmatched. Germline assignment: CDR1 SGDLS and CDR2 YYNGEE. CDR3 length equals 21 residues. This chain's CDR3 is CASSVYLELAAAPGGYNEQFF. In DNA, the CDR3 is TGTGCCAGCAGCGTGTATCTAGAACTAGCGGCCGCCCCGGGGGGTTACAATGAGCAGTTCTTC.

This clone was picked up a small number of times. The CDR3 reads CASSGRAKDEQYF. The CDR3 DNA reads TGTGCCAGTAGCGGGAGGGCCAAAGACGAGCAGTACTTC. The V and J genes are TRBV28 and TRBJ2-7, with 11 bases lining up with TRBD2. Germline trimming cut 9 bases from V and 5 bases from J; bases unmatched to any gene: 6. The CDR3 has 13 residues. Germline V gene data show CDR1 as MDHEN and CDR2 as SYDVKM.

The chain's CDR3 is CASSQDRVSSYEQYF. CDR3 nucleotides: TGTGCCAGCAGCCAGGACAGGGTCAGCTCCTACGAGCAGTACTTC. The chain joins TRBV11-2 to TRBJ2-7; 8 positions match TRBD1. CDR3 length equals 15 residues. CDR1 SGHAT and CDR2 FQNNGV come from the germline V gene. J gave up 0 bases and V 5 bases, and 6 bases lay outside the gene matches.

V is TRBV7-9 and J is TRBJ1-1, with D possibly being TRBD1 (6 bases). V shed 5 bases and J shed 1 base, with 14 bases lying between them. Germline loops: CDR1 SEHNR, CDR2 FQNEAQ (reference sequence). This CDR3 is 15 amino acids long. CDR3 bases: TGTGCCAGCAGCCTCGGGGGGGCCCCGAACACTGAAGCTTTCTTT. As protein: CASSLGGAPNTEAFF.

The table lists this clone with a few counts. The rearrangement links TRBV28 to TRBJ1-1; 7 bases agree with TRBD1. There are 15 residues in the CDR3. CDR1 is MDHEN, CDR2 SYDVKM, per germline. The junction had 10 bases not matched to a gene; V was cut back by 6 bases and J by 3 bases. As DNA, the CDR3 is TGTGCCAGCAGCGACTCGACAGGGCGTTACACTGAAGCTTTCTTT. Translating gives CASSDSTGRYTEAFF.

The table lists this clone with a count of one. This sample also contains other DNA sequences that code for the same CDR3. Here the CDR3 DNA reads TGTGCCAGCTCGCCGGGTGGGGGGTACTCCTACGAGCAGTACTTC. Protein: CASSPGGGYSYEQYF. The chain employs TRBV18 and TRBJ2-7, with a tentative D call TRBD2 (6 bases). Germline V gene lookup returns CDR1 KGHSH and CDR2 LQKENI. V lost 6 bases, J lost 0 bases, and 15 bases lay in between. The CDR3 has 15 amino acids.

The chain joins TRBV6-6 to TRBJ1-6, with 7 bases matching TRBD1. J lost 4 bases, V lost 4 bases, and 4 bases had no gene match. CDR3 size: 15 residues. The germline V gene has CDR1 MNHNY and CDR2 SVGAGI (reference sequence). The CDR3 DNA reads TGTGCCAGCAGTTTTGACAGGGAGTATAATTCACCCCTCCACTTT. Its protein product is CASSFDREYNSPLHF.

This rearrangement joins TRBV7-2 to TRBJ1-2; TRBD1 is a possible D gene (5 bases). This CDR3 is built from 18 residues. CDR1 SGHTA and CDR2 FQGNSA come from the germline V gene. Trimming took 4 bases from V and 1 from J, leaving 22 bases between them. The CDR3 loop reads CASSWRGGEIFVNYGYTF. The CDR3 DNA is TGTGCCAGCAGCTGGAGAGGAGGGGAAATTTTCGTTAACTATGGCTACACCTTC. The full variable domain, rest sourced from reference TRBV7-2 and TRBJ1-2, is GAGVSQSPSNKVTEKGKDVELRCDPISGHTALYWYRQSLGQGLEFLIYFQGNSAPDKSGLPSDRFSAERTGGSVSTLTIQRTQQEDSAVYLCASSWRGGEIFVNYGYTFGSGTRLTVV.

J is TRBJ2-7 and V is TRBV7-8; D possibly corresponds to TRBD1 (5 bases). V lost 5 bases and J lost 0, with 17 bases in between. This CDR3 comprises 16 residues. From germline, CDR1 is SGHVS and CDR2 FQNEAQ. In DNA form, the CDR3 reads TGTGCCAGCAGCCCCACCAGGGCGAGGAGCTCCTACGAGCAGTACTTC. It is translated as CASSPTRARSSYEQYF.

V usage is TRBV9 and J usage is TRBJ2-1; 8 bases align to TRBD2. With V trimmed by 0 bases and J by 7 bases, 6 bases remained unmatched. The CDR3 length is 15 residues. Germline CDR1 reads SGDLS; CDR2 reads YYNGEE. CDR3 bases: TGTGCCAGCAGCGTAGACGGGAGGGCCTGGAATGAGCAGTTCTTC. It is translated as CASSVDGRAWNEQFF.

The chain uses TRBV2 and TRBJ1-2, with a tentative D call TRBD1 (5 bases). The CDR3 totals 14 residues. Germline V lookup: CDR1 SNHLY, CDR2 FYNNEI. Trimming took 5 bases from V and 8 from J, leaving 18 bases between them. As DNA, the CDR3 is TGTGCCAGCAGTCCTCAGGGCCGGGTGGGCGGCTACACCTTC. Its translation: CASSPQGRVGGYTF.

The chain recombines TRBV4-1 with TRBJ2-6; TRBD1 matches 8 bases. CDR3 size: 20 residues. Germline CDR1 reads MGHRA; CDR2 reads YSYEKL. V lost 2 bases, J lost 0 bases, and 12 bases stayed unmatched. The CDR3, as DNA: TGCGCCAGCAGCCAAACGCGCCCCGGGACAGGCCCCTCTGGGGCCAACGTCCTGACTTTC. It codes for CASSQTRPGTGPSGANVLTF.

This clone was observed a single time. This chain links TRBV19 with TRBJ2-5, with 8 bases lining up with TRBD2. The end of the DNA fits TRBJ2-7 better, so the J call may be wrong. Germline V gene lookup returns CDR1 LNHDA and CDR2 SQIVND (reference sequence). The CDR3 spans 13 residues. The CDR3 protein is CASGPGGYNEQYF. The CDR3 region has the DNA TGTGCCAGTGGCCCGGGGGGGTACAACGAGCAGTACTTC.

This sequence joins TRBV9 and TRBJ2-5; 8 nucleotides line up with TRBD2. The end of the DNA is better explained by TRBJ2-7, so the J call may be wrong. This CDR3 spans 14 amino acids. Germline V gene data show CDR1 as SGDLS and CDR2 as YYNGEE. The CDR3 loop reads CASSVESGSDEQYF. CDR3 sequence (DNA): TGTGCCAGCAGCGTAGAGAGCGGGAGTGACGAGCAGTACTTC.